These T cell receptor beta chains were read from a single sample in a study of cytotoxic CD8 clonotypes in ibrutinib-treated CLL. Profiled with immunoSEQ multiplex PCR; TCRdb holds only in-frame clones, not every one. The profile shows some 46,000 clones, about 70% of them singletons. The input for sequencing was PBMCs, taken after 12 months of ibrutinib treatment. The source of these receptors is a human donor with chronic lymphocytic leukemia. The CDR3 runs from the conserved cysteine through the conserved F or W. The D gene is left open where the match is weak. Only some rows state a clone size, as once, few, many or a class for expanded clones.

TRBV30	.	.	TRBJ1-3	CAWSSGVRGNTIYF	TGTGCCTGGAGTAGCGGGGTGCGGGGAAACACCATATATTTT
TRBV6-5	once	.	TRBJ1-6	CASSRGQRNSPLHF	TGTGCCAGCAGCCGAGGACAGCGAAATTCACCCCTCCACTTT
TRBV6-6	.	.	TRBJ2-5	CASSYSRGVNQETQYF	TGTGCCAGCAGTTACTCCCGCGGGGTTAACCAAGAGACCCAGTACTTC
TRBV19	few	TRBD2	TRBJ2-3	CASSKPLAGGLETQYF	TGTGCCAGTAGCAAACCACTAGCGGGGGGCCTAGAGACGCAGTATTTT
TRBV28	.	.	TRBJ1-5	CASSFYSKPGSNQPQHF	TGTGCCAGCAGTTTCTACTCGAAACCAGGTAGCAATCAGCCCCAGCATTTT
TRBV2	.	.	TRBJ2-7	CASVAGTPFDEQYF	TGTGCCAGCGTCGCCGGGACACCCTTCGATGAGCAGTACTTC
TRBV18	.	.	TRBJ1-4	CASSPGATNEKLFF	TGTGCCAGCTCCCCAGGAGCTACTAATGAAAAACTGTTTTTT
TRBV18	few	.	TRBJ2-6	CASSQNPTGANVLTF	TGTGCCAGCTCACAAAATCCCACTGGGGCCAACGTCCTGACTTTC
TRBV2	.	TRBD1	TRBJ2-5	CATGQGKRAQYF	TGTGCCACGGGACAGGGGAAGAGGGCCCAGTACTTC
TRBV18	.	TRBD1	TRBJ2-7	CASSPGTAEREQYF	TGTGCCAGCTCACCCGGGACAGCGGAGCGCGAGCAGTACTTC
TRBV7-3	.	TRBD2	TRBJ2-2	CASSLTFLAGVTGELFF	TGTGCCAGCAGCTTAACGTTCCTAGCGGGGGTTACCGGGGAGCTGTTTTTT
TRBV4-2	.	.	TRBJ2-7	CASSQEGGLSSYEQYF	TGTGCCAGCAGCCAAGAAGGCGGACTATCCTCCTACGAGCAGTACTTC
TRBV19	.	TRBD2	TRBJ2-3	CASSPTSGGAETQYF	TGTGCCAGTAGTCCGACTAGCGGGGGGGCTGAAACGCAGTATTTT
TRBV4-1	.	.	TRBJ2-4	CASSQAPGASFPIQYF	TGCGCCAGCAGCCAAGCCCCAGGGGCCAGCTTCCCCATTCAGTACTTC
TRBV6-5	few	.	TRBJ1-2	CASSSPGRAYGYTF	TGTGCCAGCAGTTCCCCGGGGCGGGCCTATGGCTACACCTTC
TRBV5-6	.	.	TRBJ1-4	CASSMGHPGEKLFF	TGTGCCAGCAGCATGGGACACCCGGGCGAAAAACTGTTTTTT
TRBV7-3	.	TRBD1	TRBJ1-4	CASSPTGTGDEKLFF	TGTGCCAGCAGCCCGACAGGGACTGGGGATGAAAAACTGTTTTTT
TRBV7-3	.	.	TRBJ2-2	CASSTQGPGELFF	TGTGCCAGCAGCACCCAGGGTCCCGGGGAGCTGTTTTTT
TRBV19	.	.	TRBJ2-7	CASSIQGSYEQYF	TGTGCCAGTAGTATCCAGGGAAGCTACGAGCAGTACTTC
TRBV9	.	.	TRBJ1-3	CASSVSGPGNTIYF	TGTGCCAGCAGCGTAAGCGGGCCCGGAAACACCATATATTTT
TRBV27	once	.	TRBJ2-5	CASSISRGPRETQYF	TGTGCCAGCAGTATCTCAAGGGGACCCCGGGAGACCCAGTACTTC
TRBV28	.	.	TRBJ1-3	CASRMSGNTIYF	TGTGCCAGCAGAATGTCTGGAAACACCATATATTTT
TRBV6-5	.	TRBD1	TRBJ1-2	CASSYSGTGGGYGYTF	TGTGCCAGCAGTTACTCCGGGACAGGGGGCGGCTATGGCTACACCTTC
TRBV11-1	.	TRBD1	TRBJ2-1	CASSPGTGGVNYNEQFF	TGTGCCAGCAGCCCGGGGACAGGGGGCGTTAATTACAATGAGCAGTTCTTC
TRBV9	.	TRBD2	TRBJ2-3	CASSVGVAGGQGDTQYF	TGTGCCAGCAGCGTAGGGGTAGCGGGGGGGCAGGGAGATACGCAGTATTTT
TRBV9	.	.	TRBJ2-1	CASSGPAPVAYNEQFF	TGTGCCAGCAGCGGCCCCGCCCCGGTAGCCTACAATGAGCAGTTCTTC
TRBV2	.	.	TRBJ2-5	CASSAEDTSGETQYF	TGTGCCAGCAGTGCTGAGGACACCTCCGGAGAGACCCAGTACTTC
TRBV5-8	.	TRBD1	TRBJ1-3	CASRRGQGVSGNTIYF	TGTGCCAGCAGAAGAGGACAGGGAGTCTCTGGAAACACCATATATTTT
TRBV7-6	.	.	TRBJ2-3	CASSQAGGTDTQYF	TGTGCCAGCAGCCAAGCCGGGGGCACAGATACGCAGTATTTT